A single sample gave rise to the 31 T cell receptor beta chains below, sequenced in a study of blood T cells in healthy people across ages. PCR was performed a second time for about 7 to 11 cycles using a sample-barcoded 5' primer and a J-beta primer mix. Via MiXCR, TCRdb re-called the 5' RACE reads, giving one row per CDR3 protein. The data contain around 800,000 distinct CDR3 sequences, about 46% of them singletons. Input material: blood. The receptors here all came from an elderly man in good health.

V and J are TRBV5-5 and TRBJ2-3; D assignment may be TRBD1 or TRBD2 (5 bases each). CDR1 and CDR2 from the germline V gene are SGHKS and YYEKEE (reference sequence). The length of the CDR3 is 18 residues. Trimming removed 0 bases from V and 8 bases from J, with 25 bases in between. The CDR3 sequence is CASSLEVPGQIPGTTQYF. The CDR3 nucleotides read TGTGCCAGCAGCTTGGAGGTTCCAGGGCAAATCCCCGGGACTACGCAGTATTTT.

Concerning this clonotype: A read error may be the cause here, since a much bigger clone is one base away. The chain employs TRBV12-3 or TRBV12-4 and TRBJ2-1; 8 nucleotides agree with TRBD2. There are 15 residues in the CDR3. CDR3 region: CVSSLGPGLASEQFF. The CDR3 bases are TGTGTCAGCAGTTTAGGGCCAGGACTAGCTTCTGAGCAGTTCTTC.

This clonotype turned up a few times. This chain links TRBV5-1 with TRBJ2-7; TRBD2 aligns across 7 bases. Germline V gives CDR1 SGHRS, CDR2 YFSETQ. With V trimmed by 5 bases and J by 5 bases, 7 bases remained unmatched. The CDR3 totals 13 residues. The CDR3 DNA reads as TGCGCCAGCAGACGTGGGGAGGGCCACGAGCAGTACTTC. Amino acids: CASRRGEGHEQYF.

The chain combines TRBV7-2 with TRBJ2-7, with 10 bases identical to TRBD2. This CDR3 region has 16 residues. V was clipped by 5 bases and J by 3 bases; unmatched bases: 10. CDR1 and CDR2 (germline): SGHTA, FQGNSA. Written as DNA, the CDR3 is TGTGCCAGCAGCCTACGAGGGGCTAGCGGGAGCTACGAGCAGTACTTC. It is translated as CASSLRGASGSYEQYF.

This clonotype was counted only a few times. V and J are TRBV10-3 and TRBJ2-3; D call uncertain. This CDR3 has 12 residues. With 8 bases removed from V and 4 bases from J, the gap between germline ends came to 10 bases. CDR1 is ENHRY, CDR2 SYGVKD, per germline. CDR3: CAIGEPSDTQYF. CDR3 coding DNA: TGTGCCATCGGAGAGCCGTCAGATACGCAGTATTTT.

This clonotype was detected only a few times. This rearrangement joins TRBV4-2 to TRBJ2-5, with 9 nucleotides matching TRBD2. V lost 8 bases to trimming and J lost 6 bases; unmatched junction nucleotides: 10. The CDR3 sequence is 14 residues long. Per germline, CDR1 LGHNA and CDR2 YNFKEQ. This CDR3 reads CASGGSGSGKTQYF. The CDR3 region has the DNA TGTGCCAGCGGGGGTAGCGGGAGTGGGAAGACCCAGTACTTC.

V and J are TRBV28 and TRBJ2-5; the D is unclear. The CDR3 totals 17 residues. The germline V gene has CDR1 MDHEN and CDR2 SYDVKM. V gave up 6 bases and J gave up 2 bases, with 22 bases separating them. The CDR3 loop reads CASSGPLPGWDQETQYF. CDR3 nucleotides: TGTGCCAGCAGCGGACCACTCCCCGGGTGGGATCAAGAGACCCAGTACTTC.

Concerning this clonotype: A read error may be the cause here, since a much bigger clone is one base away. The chain recombines TRBV7-2 with TRBJ2-5; 11 positions match TRBD2. The V gene end was trimmed by 4 bases and the J gene end by 13 bases; junction bases not matched to a gene: 14. Germline-derived CDR1 and CDR2 are SGHTA and FQGNSA. CDR3 size: 15 residues. CDR3 bases: TGTGCCAGCAGCTCAGGACTAGCGGGTGCCTACGAGCGGTACTTC. This gives the protein CASSSGLAGAYERYF.

This clonotype was counted ten times or more. The chain couples TRBV12-3 or TRBV12-4 to TRBJ2-5, with 9 bases identical to TRBD1. This CDR3 spans 15 amino acids. The V gene end was trimmed by 4 bases and the J gene end by 4 bases; junction bases not matched to a gene: 7. CDR3 protein: CASSYGTGKLETQYF. The CDR3 DNA follows: TGTGCCAGCAGTTATGGGACAGGGAAGCTAGAGACCCAGTACTTC.

This clonotype was observed a handful of times. The J gene is TRBJ2-7, the V gene TRBV25-1, with unresolved D. V lost 4 bases to trimming and J lost 8 bases, with 6 bases between them. The V gene's germline CDR1 is MGHDK and CDR2 SYGVNS. The CDR3 extends over 10 amino acids. This CDR3 reads CASSGEKQYF. The CDR3 DNA is TGTGCCAGCAGTGGAGAAAAGCAGTACTTC.

This clonotype was counted a few times. The J gene is TRBJ2-7, the V gene TRBV7-2; D possibly corresponds to TRBD2 (7 bases). Trimming removed 3 bases at V and 3 bases at J, with 15 bases between. The CDR3 runs 15 residues. The germline V gene encodes CDR1 SGHTA and CDR2 FQGNSA. The CDR3 region is CASSFTGGAYYEQYF. CDR3 bases: TGTGCCAGCAGCTTTACGGGGGGCGCCTACTACGAGCAGTACTTC.

This chain links TRBV20-1 with TRBJ2-1; D is uncertain. CDR1 DFQATT and CDR2 SNEGSKA come from the germline V gene (reference sequence). Trimming left V 5 bases short and J 8 bases short, with 13 bases between. CDR3 length equals 12 residues. This CDR3 reads CSAAQQAHEQFF. CDR3 DNA sequence: TGCAGTGCTGCCCAGCAGGCTCATGAGCAGTTCTTC.

This chain links TRBV12-3 or TRBV12-4 with TRBJ2-3; D might be TRBD1 (6 bases). The germline V and J ends were trimmed by 2 bases and 4 bases, with 10 bases remaining between them. The CDR3 spans 14 residues. In DNA, the CDR3 is TGTGCCAGCAGTTTAATGAAGGGGGCAGATACGCAGTATTTT. It yields the protein CASSLMKGADTQYF.

The V call is TRBV5-1, the J call TRBJ2-5, with TRBD1 matching 10 bases. The CDR3 covers 15 residues. The ends lost 3 bases at V and 6 bases at J; junction bases unmatched: 8. From germline, CDR1 is SGHRS and CDR2 YFSETQ. The chain's CDR3 is CASSSPGQGIQTQYF. The CDR3 DNA sequence: TGCGCCAGCAGCTCGCCGGGACAGGGGATTCAGACCCAGTACTTC.

This clonotype turned up a few times. The chain links TRBV20-1 to TRBJ2-1, with a weak D call TRBD1 (6 bases). The CDR3 contains 16 residues. CDR1 is DFQATT and CDR2 is SNEGSKA in the germline V gene (reference sequence). V was pared by 1 base and J by 10 bases, with 23 bases between. CDR3: CSARAPLGATSGEQFF. The CDR3 DNA sequence: TGCAGTGCTAGAGCTCCGTTGGGGGCCACAAGTGGCGAGCAGTTCTTC.

Details on this clonotype: One junction end does not reproduce the germline sequence, and a read error may be involved. The CDR3 sequence: CANSDFSSSVTDTQYF. The DNA of the CDR3 is TGTGCCAACAGTGATTTTAGTAGCAGCGTCACAGATACGCAGTATTTT. This rearrangement joins TRBV2 to TRBJ2-3; D is ambiguous. There are 16 residues in the CDR3. Germline CDR1 SNHLY, CDR2 FYNNEI.

CDR3 residues: CSAKQIQTTDTQYF. CDR3 DNA sequence: TGCAGTGCAAAACAAATACAAACCACAGATACGCAGTATTTT. This sequence joins TRBV20-1 and TRBJ2-3; no firm D call. Trimming stripped 6 bases from V and 2 bases from J, with 15 bases between. The germline V gene encodes CDR1 DFQATT and CDR2 SNEGSKA (reference sequence). The CDR3 extends over 14 amino acids.

V gene TRBV10-3 combines with J gene TRBJ2-7, with 10 bases lining up with TRBD2. The CDR3 spans 16 residues. Germline V lookup: CDR1 ENHRY, CDR2 SYGVKD. Germline trimming cut 6 bases from V and 7 bases from J; bases unmatched to any gene: 15. The DNA for the CDR3 is TGTGCCATCAGGGGACTAGCGATAGTGTCGGGCAATGAGCAGTACTTC. Amino acid sequence: CAIRGLAIVSGNEQYF.

A single count supports this clonotype. The CDR3 ends on some other residue instead of the conserved phenylalanine or tryptophan, so this is likely a read error. The rearrangement joins TRBV25-1 to TRBJ2-1, with TRBD2 matching 7 bases. The CDR3 consists of 17 residues. The J segment lost 4 bases and the V segment lost 2 bases, leaving 11 bases of the junction unmatched. The V gene's germline CDR1 is MGHDK and CDR2 SYGVNS. In DNA form, the CDR3 reads TGTGCCAGCAGTGAAGCCCCGGGGAGGGGAGGATACAATGAGCAGTTCTTA. Amino acid sequence: CASSEAPGRGGYNEQFL.

The rearrangement joins TRBV7-6 to TRBJ2-1; D is unresolved. TRBJ2-7 matches the DNA end more closely, so the J call is doubtful. This CDR3 spans 17 amino acids. Germline CDR1 is SGHVS and CDR2 is FNYEAQ. CDR3 nucleotide sequence: TGTGCCAGCAGCATAAACCGGGCCCCGTACGGGTTCTACGAGCAGTACTTC. Residues: CASSINRAPYGFYEQYF.

The chain has TRBV29-1 and TRBJ2-5; 10 positions agree with TRBD1. Germline V gives CDR1 SQVTM, CDR2 ANQGSEA. The CDR3 runs to 14 residues. The V gene end was trimmed by 7 bases and the J gene end by 4 bases; junction bases not matched to a gene: 9. The CDR3: CSAEGTGVRETQYF. The CDR3, as DNA: TGCAGCGCTGAGGGGACAGGGGTTAGAGAGACCCAGTACTTC.

This clonotype was recorded a few times. The gene calls are TRBV3-1 and TRBJ2-2; no firm D call. This CDR3 is 17 amino acids long. From germline, CDR1 is LGHDT and CDR2 YNNKEL (reference sequence). The ends were cut back, 0 bases at V and 2 bases at J, with 13 bases in the middle. CDR3 in DNA: TGTGCCAGCAGCCAAGATGAAGTGCAGGTTAACACCGGGGAGCTGTTTTTT. It is translated as CASSQDEVQVNTGELFF.

The chain has TRBV12-3 or TRBV12-4 and TRBJ2-3; TRBD2 matches at 7 bases. The CDR3 contains 16 residues. Trimming removed 4 bases from V and 2 bases from J; junction bases left unmatched: 9. In DNA, the CDR3 is TGTGCCAGCAGTTCCTCGGGGGGATTGACCACAGATACGCAGTATTTT. It translates to CASSSSGGLTTDTQYF.

J is TRBJ2-2 and V is TRBV7-2; the match to TRBD2 covers 15 bases. Germline V lookup: CDR1 SGHTA, CDR2 FQGNSA. The junction had 7 bases not matched to a gene; V was cut back by 5 bases and J by 6 bases. The CDR3 is 17 amino acids. The CDR3 spells CASSGGLAGGRAGELFF. The DNA for the CDR3 is TGTGCCAGCAGCGGGGGACTAGCGGGAGGAAGGGCCGGGGAGCTGTTTTTT.

V and J are TRBV5-1 and TRBJ2-5; D gene uncertain. The CDR3 loop spans 14 amino acids. Trimming removed 5 bases from V and 2 bases from J, with 13 bases in between. Germline values: CDR1 SGHRS, CDR2 YFSETQ. The DNA of the CDR3 is TGCGCCAGCAGTGAAACACCACCGCAAGAGACCCAGTACTTC. Translation: CASSETPPQETQYF.

This clonotype was seen only a few times. The chain links TRBV20-1 to TRBJ2-5; a possible D gene is TRBD2 (5 bases). The V end lost 6 bases, the J end lost 2 bases, and 19 bases lay between the germline ends. The CDR3 loop spans 15 amino acids. Germline CDR1 is DFQATT and CDR2 is SNEGSKA (reference sequence). The CDR3 DNA follows: TGCAGTGCGGGAGCGCCAAAAATACCTCAAGAGACCCAGTACTTC. This sequence encodes CSAGAPKIPQETQYF.

The chain employs TRBV29-1 and TRBJ2-5, with 9 bases aligning to TRBD1. Matching the DNA end better, TRBJ2-7 makes the J call doubtful. The CDR3 runs to 13 residues. Germline lookup yields CDR1 SQVTM and CDR2 ANQGSEA. CDR3 residues: CSVETGGGDEQYF. CDR3 coding DNA: TGCAGCGTTGAAACAGGGGGCGGCGACGAGCAGTACTTC.

This clonotype was detected a few times. This chain connects TRBV6-6 to TRBJ2-3; D unclear. Trimming removed 6 bases at V and 7 bases at J, with 11 bases between. The length of the CDR3 is 12 residues. Germline V gene lookup returns CDR1 MNHNY and CDR2 SVGAGI (reference sequence). The CDR3: CASRPSTHTQYF. The CDR3 nucleotides read TGTGCCAGCAGGCCTTCGACTCATACGCAGTATTTT.

The chain joins TRBV29-1 to TRBJ2-5; the match to TRBD1 covers 11 bases. J was trimmed by 2 bases and V by 5 bases; bases with no gene match: 7. CDR1 and CDR2 (germline): SQVTM, ANQGSEA. The CDR3 consists of 15 residues. The CDR3 sequence is CSVNSGQGAQETQYF. The CDR3 coding sequence is TGCAGCGTTAACTCCGGACAGGGGGCGCAAGAGACCCAGTACTTC.

This chain uses TRBV7-3 with TRBJ2-7; D might be TRBD2 (6 bases). This CDR3 is built from 15 residues. Germline loops: CDR1 SGHTA, CDR2 FQGTGA. Trimming cost V 1 base and J 5 bases, with 15 bases left between them. As DNA, the CDR3 is TGTGCCAGCAGCTTAAATGGCGGGATGGTCCACGAGCAGTACTTC. Its protein product is CASSLNGGMVHEQYF. Using reference TRBV7-3 and TRBJ2-7 for the parts outside the CDR3, the full variable domain is GAGVSQTPSNKVTEKGKYVELRCDPISGHTALYWYRQSLGQGPEFLIYFQGTGAADDSGLPNDRFFAVRPEGSVSTLKIQRTERGDSAVYLCASSLNGGMVHEQYFGPGTRLTVT.

The chain recombines TRBV11-3 with TRBJ2-7, with 14 bases matching TRBD2. V lost 6 bases, J lost 7 bases, and 8 bases stayed unmatched. In germline, CDR1 is SGHNT, CDR2 YENEEA. CDR3 size: 15 residues. For the CDR3, the DNA is TGTGCCAGCAGAACGACTAGCGGGAGGGCAGATGAGCAGTACTTC. It yields the protein CASRTTSGRADEQYF. The entire variable domain, with the rest obtained from reference TRBV11-3 and TRBJ2-7, is as follows: EAGVVQSPRYKIIEKKQPVAFWCNPISGHNTLYWYLQNLGQGPELLIRYENEEAVDDSQLPKDRFSAERLKGVDSTLKIQPAELGDSAVYLCASRTTSGRADEQYFGPGTRLTVT.